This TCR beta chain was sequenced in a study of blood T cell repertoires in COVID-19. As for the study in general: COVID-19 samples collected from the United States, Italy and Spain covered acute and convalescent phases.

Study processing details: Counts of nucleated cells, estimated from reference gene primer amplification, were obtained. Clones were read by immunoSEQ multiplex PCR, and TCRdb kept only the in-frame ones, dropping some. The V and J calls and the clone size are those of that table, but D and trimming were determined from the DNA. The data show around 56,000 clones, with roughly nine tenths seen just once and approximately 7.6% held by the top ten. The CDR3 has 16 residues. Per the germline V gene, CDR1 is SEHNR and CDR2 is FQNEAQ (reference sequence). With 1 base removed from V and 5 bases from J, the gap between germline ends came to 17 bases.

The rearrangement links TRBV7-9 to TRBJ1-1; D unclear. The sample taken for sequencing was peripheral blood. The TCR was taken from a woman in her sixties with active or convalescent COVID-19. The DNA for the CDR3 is TGTGCCAGCAGCTTAGAACCTTCCGGCTGGAGTACTGAAGCTTTCTTT. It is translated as CASSLEPSGWSTEAFF.